This T cell receptor beta chain was obtained from a study of T cell responses to AZD1222 COVID-19 vaccine. Clones were read by immunoSEQ multiplex PCR, and TCRdb kept only the in-frame ones, dropping some. The sample yields roughly 120,000 clones, 80% to 90% seen once. Comments on this clone: Its antigen is undetermined.

General study points: None of the repertoires were sampled until the peak T cell response had passed. With two AZD1222 doses given, Spike-specific TCR breadth and depth both rose. Donors skewed white British and female; clonal diversity was possibly underestimated.

This TCR was recovered from an adult in good health. This sample comprised peripheral blood, obtained on day 0 of AZD1222 vaccination.

CDR3: CASSLAKLTEAFF. The CDR3 DNA follows: TGTGCCAGCAGCTTAGCCAAGCTCACTGAAGCTTTCTTT. This chain links TRBV7-9 with TRBJ1-1; D unresolved. The germline CDR1 and CDR2 sequences are SEHNR and FQNEAQ (reference sequence). This CDR3 has 13 residues. The V and J ends lost 0 bases and 4 bases respectively, with 6 bases between them.